The 9 T cell receptor beta chains reported below all come from one sample, sequenced in a study of early T cells in non-severe SARS-CoV-2 infection (dated by TCRdb to the early 2020s). Libraries were made using 5' RACE. Sequenced on a NextSeq 500. The public reads were reprocessed in TCRdb via fastp at Q25 and MiXCR, keeping in-frame beta chains. Each entry is one CDR3 protein sequence, shown with its most common DNA and genes. The sample table contains 45,000 or so distinct CDR3 sequences; only one count was recorded for 4% to 4.5% of them. The top ten clonotypes cover about 3% of the sample. What was sequenced was whole blood. The receptors come from an adult who was a healthcare worker with PCR-confirmed SARS-CoV-2 infection or an uninfected control (not recorded which).

This clonotype has more than one count but fewer than ten. The chain uses TRBV19 and TRBJ2-7; 7 bases fit TRBD1. Germline-derived CDR1 and CDR2 are LNHDA and SQIVND (reference sequence). The ends lost 9 bases at V and 7 bases at J; junction bases unmatched: 6. This CDR3 is built from 11 residues. CDR3 residues: CASGTVQEQYF. In DNA, the CDR3 is TGTGCCAGCGGGACAGTCCAGGAGCAGTACTTC.

At least ten counts were recorded for this clonotype. V gene TRBV4-2 combines with J gene TRBJ2-3, with 8 positions matching TRBD2. Germline CDR1 LGHNA, CDR2 YNFKEQ. The ends lost 1 base at V and 4 bases at J; junction bases unmatched: 1. The CDR3 totals 14 residues. CDR3 region: CASSQGTSPDTQYF. As DNA, the CDR3 is TGTGCCAGCAGCCAAGGGACTAGCCCAGATACGCAGTATTTT.

This clonotype was seen at least ten times. V gene TRBV27 combines with J gene TRBJ2-3, with 7 positions matching TRBD2. The CDR3 is 13 residues long. From germline, CDR1 is MNHEY and CDR2 SMNVEV (reference sequence). The V and J ends lost 9 bases and 4 bases, in that order; junction bases with no gene match: 7. The CDR3 region is CARSGEQADTQYF. DNA of the CDR3: TGTGCCAGGAGCGGGGAGCAAGCAGATACGCAGTATTTT.

The chain joins TRBV4-1 to TRBJ2-1; TRBD2 agrees at 12 bases. This CDR3 has 18 residues. From germline, CDR1 is MGHRA and CDR2 YSYEKL. V shed 1 base, J shed 0 bases, and the junction held 4 bases outside the gene matches. The CDR3 here is CASSQVLAGGTSYNEQFF. CDR3 bases: TGCGCCAGCAGCCAAGTACTAGCGGGGGGTACCTCCTACAATGAGCAGTTCTTC.

The rearrangement uses TRBV6-5 and TRBJ1-1; 10 positions match TRBD1. This CDR3 region has 15 residues. The germline gives CDR1 MNHEY, CDR2 SVGAGI. V lost 2 bases to trimming and J lost 4 bases; unmatched junction nucleotides: 4. The CDR3 region is CASSYDRGPGTEAFF. CDR3 DNA: TGTGCCAGCAGTTACGACAGGGGGCCTGGCACTGAAGCTTTCTTT.

This clonotype has just a few counts. The rearrangement joins TRBV10-1 to TRBJ1-1; 7 nucleotides agree with TRBD1. V lost 2 bases to trimming and J lost 1 base; unmatched junction nucleotides: 4. The CDR3 consists of 15 residues. Germline loops: CDR1 WNHNN, CDR2 SYGVQD (reference sequence). This CDR3 is CASSEGGGANTEAFF. The CDR3 nucleotides read TGCGCCAGCAGTGAGGGAGGGGGCGCGAACACTGAAGCTTTCTTT.

This clonotype has at least ten counts. The chain links TRBV10-3 to TRBJ2-2; D not resolved. Germline V gives CDR1 ENHRY, CDR2 SYGVKD. The CDR3 sequence is 15 residues long. Trimming left V 5 bases short and J 6 bases short, with 16 bases between. In DNA form, the CDR3 reads TGTGCCATCAGTCGAACTACATCATGGGCCGGGGAGCTGTTTTTT. Translating it yields CAISRTTSWAGELFF.

J is TRBJ2-3 and V is TRBV5-1; 11 bases are a match to TRBD2. The germline gives CDR1 SGHRS, CDR2 YFSETQ. V shed 4 bases and J 5 bases; nucleotides not matched to a gene: 6. The CDR3 contains 15 residues. The CDR3 here is CASSPATSGGDTQYF. CDR3 nucleotides: TGCGCCAGCAGCCCCGCCACTAGCGGGGGAGATACGCAGTATTTT.

This clonotype was seen ten or more times. The rearrangement links TRBV29-1 to TRBJ2-3; D remains unclear. Germline assignment: CDR1 SQVTM and CDR2 ANQGSEA. V shed 8 bases and J shed 2 bases, with 14 bases lying between them. There are 13 residues in the CDR3. Here the CDR3 reads CSFQVFYTDTQYF. Here the CDR3 DNA reads TGCAGCTTTCAGGTGTTCTACACAGATACGCAGTATTTT.